The 31 T cell receptor beta chains below come from one sample, sequenced in a study of cytomegalovirus exposure and HLA in healthy donors. It was with 60 Vbeta and 13 Jbeta primers that the PCR ran. Profiling relied on immunoSEQ multiplex PCR, and the TCRdb table lists in-frame clones only, not all of them. The repertoire holds approximately 120,000 clones, with more than 60% as singletons. The sample was PBMCs. These receptor sequences come from a female donor in good health and CMV-seronegative.

The chain couples TRBV5-4 to TRBJ1-4; 8 nucleotides agree with TRBD1. Germline CDR1 and CDR2: SGHNT and YYREEE (reference sequence). V was pared by 4 bases and J by 7 bases, with 6 bases of the junction left unmatched. This CDR3 is 14 amino acids long. The CDR3 is CASSPGQEPEKLFF. The CDR3 nucleotides read TGTGCCAGCAGCCCGGGACAGGAACCTGAAAAACTGTTTTTT.

The chain links TRBV5-6 to TRBJ2-3; 12 bases agree with TRBD2. From germline, CDR1 is SGHDT and CDR2 YYEEEE. CDR3 size: 16 residues. V lost 1 base and J lost 3; bases outside the gene matches: 3. CDR3 sequence: CASSLRLAGVTDTQYF. The CDR3, as DNA: TGTGCCAGCAGCTTGAGACTAGCGGGGGTAACAGATACGCAGTATTTT.

The rearrangement uses TRBV19 and TRBJ1-2, with a possible D match to TRBD1 (5 bases). The CDR3 consists of 15 residues. CDR1 LNHDA and CDR2 SQIVND come from the germline V gene (reference sequence). V shed 6 bases and J shed 2 bases, with 16 bases lying between them. In DNA form, the CDR3 reads TGTGCCAGTAGCCCGCAGGGAAGCGCGAACTATGGCTACACCTTC. This gives the protein CASSPQGSANYGYTF.

On this clone itself: Other DNA sequences in this sample translate to the same CDR3. The V and J genes are TRBV6-6 and TRBJ2-1, with 8 bases fitting TRBD2. This CDR3 has 16 amino acids. Germline loops: CDR1 MNHNY, CDR2 SVGAGI (reference sequence). V shed 8 bases, J shed 0 bases, and the junction held 9 bases outside the gene matches. The CDR3 nucleotides are TGTGCCAGCGGTCTAGCGGGTTTAAGCTCCTACAATGAGCAGTTCTTC. Amino acid sequence: CASGLAGLSSYNEQFF.

This chain uses TRBV7-8 with TRBJ2-7; TRBD1 matches 7 bases. Germline V gene lookup returns CDR1 SGHVS and CDR2 FQNEAQ. Unmatched junction bases numbered 10, after V lost 0 bases and J lost 5 bases. There are 16 residues in the CDR3. Written as DNA, the CDR3 is TGTGCCAGCAGCTTAGCTAGGTTGGGACAGCTCAACGAGCAGTACTTC. It specifies CASSLARLGQLNEQYF.

The chain uses TRBV2 and TRBJ1-2; no definite D call. V lost 3 bases and J 7 bases, leaving 6 bases between the germline ends. This CDR3 spans 11 amino acids. Germline V gene data show CDR1 as SNHLY and CDR2 as FYNNEI. CDR3 protein: CASSEPGGYTF. CDR3 nucleotides: TGTGCCAGCAGTGAGCCGGGTGGCTACACCTTC.

This chain uses TRBV9 with TRBJ2-7, with D possibly matching TRBD1 (6 bases). Trimming removed 1 base from V and 1 base from J, with 9 bases in between. Germline CDR1 is SGDLS and CDR2 is YYNGEE. The CDR3 length is 14 residues. The CDR3 bases are TGTGCCAGCAGCGTACAGGGGAAGTCCTACGAGCAGTACTTC. Translation: CASSVQGKSYEQYF. Full variable domain (missing parts from reference TRBV9 and TRBJ2-7): DSGVTQTPKHLITATGQRVTLRCSPRSGDLSVYWYQQSLDQGLQFLIQYYNGEERAKGNILERFSAQQFPDLHSELNLSSLELGDSALYFCASSVQGKSYEQYFGPGTRLTVT.

This chain joins TRBV27 and TRBJ2-7; 7 bases map to TRBD1. Per the germline V gene, CDR1 is MNHEY and CDR2 is SMNVEV (reference sequence). With 3 bases clipped from V and 2 bases from J, the junction kept 4 bases outside the gene matches. This CDR3 is built from 14 residues. The CDR3: CASSLGQTTYEQYF. The CDR3 DNA is TGTGCCAGCAGTTTGGGACAGACGACCTACGAGCAGTACTTC.

The chain uses TRBV9 and TRBJ2-2, with D possibly being TRBD1 (6 bases). Germline V gives CDR1 SGDLS, CDR2 YYNGEE. The CDR3 consists of 15 residues. The germline V and J ends were trimmed by 0 bases and 6 bases, with 12 bases remaining between them. The CDR3 bases are TGTGCCAGCAGCGTAGCCAGGGGCGGACCCGGGGAGCTGTTTTTT. As protein: CASSVARGGPGELFF.

The chain carries TRBV10-1 and TRBJ1-5; 8 bases agree with TRBD1. Germline CDR1 is WNHNN and CDR2 is SYGVQD (reference sequence). The CDR3 has 14 residues. Trimming cost V 5 bases and J 2 bases; bases outside gene matches: 2. The CDR3 here is CASSSTGGNQPQHF. CDR3 in DNA: TGCGCCAGCAGTTCGACAGGGGGCAATCAGCCCCAGCATTTT.

The V call is TRBV2, the J call TRBJ1-1; a possible D gene is TRBD1 (5 bases). Between the trimmed V and J ends, which lost 8 bases and 4 bases, there was a span of 14 bases. Germline V gives CDR1 SNHLY, CDR2 FYNNEI. The CDR3 is made up of 13 amino acids. The CDR3: CASLDNWGTEAFF. The CDR3 DNA sequence: TGTGCCAGCCTGGACAACTGGGGCACTGAAGCTTTCTTT. Filled out from reference TRBV2 and TRBJ1-1, the complete variable domain reads EPEVTQTPSHQVTQMGQEVILRCVPISNHLYFYWYRQILGQKVEFLVSFYNNEISEKSEIFDDQFSVERPDGSNFTLKIRSTKLEDSAMYFCASLDNWGTEAFFGQGTRLTVV.

The rearrangement links TRBV11-3 to TRBJ2-1; perhaps TRBD1 as D (6 bases). Between the trimmed V and J ends, which lost 5 bases and 4 bases, there was a span of 12 bases. Germline CDR1 reads SGHNT; CDR2 reads YENEEA. The CDR3 is made up of 14 amino acids. In nucleotides, the CDR3 is TGTGCCAGCAGCAACGATCAGGGGTACAATGAGCAGTTCTTC. It specifies CASSNDQGYNEQFF.

The genes are TRBV6-1 and TRBJ1-1; D is unresolved. This CDR3 has 12 amino acids. Germline-derived CDR1 and CDR2 are MNHNS and SASEGT. The V end lost 8 bases, the J end lost 0 bases, and 7 bases lay between the germline ends. The DNA of the CDR3 is TGTGCCAGCTACTTTCTGAACACTGAAGCTTTCTTT. Translation gives CASYFLNTEAFF.

This chain links TRBV4-1 with TRBJ2-5; the match to TRBD2 covers 9 bases. The ends lost 1 base at V and 0 bases at J; junction bases unmatched: 12. The CDR3 spans 19 residues. Looked up from germline, CDR1 is MGHRA and CDR2 is YSYEKL. This CDR3 reads CASSQVRSGGQTNQETQYF. CDR3 bases: TGCGCCAGCAGCCAAGTGCGTAGCGGGGGCCAAACTAACCAAGAGACCCAGTACTTC.

The rearrangement uses TRBV11-2 and TRBJ2-1; no firm D call. V dropped 1 base and J dropped 9 bases, with 7 bases sitting between them. The CDR3 runs 12 residues. Germline values: CDR1 SGHAT, CDR2 FQNNGV. This CDR3 reads CASSLGVLEQFF. The CDR3 DNA is TGTGCCAGCAGCTTAGGTGTACTTGAGCAGTTCTTC.

The chain uses TRBV11-2 and TRBJ2-7, with a possible D match to TRBD2 (6 bases). The CDR3 has 15 amino acids. V lost 4 bases and J 3 bases, leaving 16 bases between the germline ends. Germline CDR1 reads SGHAT; CDR2 reads FQNNGV. The CDR3 bases are TGTGCCAGCAGCTCGGGGAATGGGGGGTACTACGAGCAGTACTTC. Its translation is CASSSGNGGYYEQYF.

The J gene is TRBJ2-3, the V gene TRBV13; TRBD1 is a possible D gene (5 bases). CDR1 is PRHDT, CDR2 FYEKMQ, per germline (reference sequence). V shed 5 bases and J shed 3 bases, with 9 bases lying between them. CDR3 length: 13 residues. CDR3 coding DNA: TGTGCCAGCAGCAAAACAGGTACAGATACGCAGTATTTT. Translating it yields CASSKTGTDTQYF.

V usage is TRBV20-1 and J usage is TRBJ1-4; D is ambiguous. V dropped 6 bases and J dropped 8 bases, with 10 bases sitting between them. Germline values: CDR1 DFQATT, CDR2 SNEGSKA (reference sequence). The CDR3 totals 11 residues. DNA of the CDR3: TGCAGTGCCCTATATCTAGAAAAACTGTTTTTT. This encodes CSALYLEKLFF.

There are many counts of this clone. The gene calls are TRBV5-1 and TRBJ2-7, with 10 bases fitting TRBD1. The CDR3 runs to 14 residues. V lost 4 bases and J lost 6; bases outside the gene matches: 7. Germline V gives CDR1 SGHRS, CDR2 YFSETQ. The CDR3 protein is CASSATGTGAEQYF. CDR3 bases: TGCGCCAGCAGCGCGACCGGGACAGGGGCCGAGCAGTACTTC.

The J gene is TRBJ1-1, the V gene TRBV7-9, with 7 bases that match TRBD1. With V trimmed by 5 bases and J by 1 base, 16 bases remained unmatched. Germline V gene sequence: CDR1 SEHNR, CDR2 FQNEAQ (reference sequence). The CDR3 loop spans 18 amino acids. The CDR3, as DNA: TGTGCCAGCAGCACCCAATTGGGGCAAGGGACAGCGAACACTGAAGCTTTCTTT. It codes for CASSTQLGQGTANTEAFF.

The chain combines TRBV7-2 with TRBJ1-1, with D possibly being TRBD1 (6 bases). The V end lost 5 bases, the J end lost 4 bases, and 14 bases lay between the germline ends. The CDR3 extends over 14 amino acids. CDR1 and CDR2 (germline): SGHTA, FQGNSA. The CDR3 region has the DNA TGTGCCAGCAGCAGACTAGGGGGGGGCACTGAAGCTTTCTTT. It yields the protein CASSRLGGGTEAFF. The entire variable domain, with the rest obtained from reference TRBV7-2 and TRBJ1-1, is as follows: GAGVSQSPSNKVTEKGKDVELRCDPISGHTALYWYRQSLGQGLEFLIYFQGNSAPDKSGLPSDRFSAERTGGSVSTLTIQRTQQEDSAVYLCASSRLGGGTEAFFGQGTRLTVV.

The chain recombines TRBV4-1 with TRBJ2-7, with 9 bases aligning to TRBD2. Germline V gene lookup returns CDR1 MGHRA and CDR2 YSYEKL. The CDR3 contains 20 residues. Trimming cost V 0 bases and J 4 bases; bases outside gene matches: 19. The DNA of the CDR3 is TGCGCCAGCAGCCAAGATCGTTTAGTAGGCGGGGGGGGAATAAATTACGAGCAGTACTTC. Its translation is CASSQDRLVGGGGINYEQYF.

A few counts support this clone. The chain has TRBV6-1 and TRBJ1-1; tentatively, D is TRBD1 (5 bases). Germline V gene data show CDR1 as MNHNS and CDR2 as SASEGT. Trimming stripped 6 bases from V and 4 bases from J, with 12 bases between. The CDR3 length is 13 residues. The CDR3 reads CASSPLRGTEAFF. CDR3 coding DNA: TGTGCCAGCAGCCCGCTTAGGGGCACTGAAGCTTTCTTT.

This clone was seen a few times. The chain couples TRBV7-2 to TRBJ1-2, with D possibly being TRBD1 (5 bases). Deletions cut 3 bases from V and 4 bases from J, with 9 bases between. The V gene's germline CDR1 is SGHTA and CDR2 FQGNSA. The CDR3 consists of 13 residues. CDR3 protein: CASSFGGAYGYTF. The CDR3 DNA reads as TGTGCCAGCAGCTTTGGAGGGGCCTATGGCTACACCTTC.

The rearrangement uses TRBV27 and TRBJ1-1, with 9 bases that match TRBD1. Per germline, CDR1 MNHEY and CDR2 SMNVEV (reference sequence). The CDR3 loop spans 16 amino acids. After removal of 5 bases from V and 2 bases from J, the junction contained 9 bases not matched to a gene. The CDR3 is CASSDGQGPANTEAFF. In DNA, the CDR3 is TGTGCCAGCAGTGACGGACAGGGGCCAGCAAACACTGAAGCTTTCTTT.

This clone was counted only a few times. This chain links TRBV5-6 with TRBJ2-7; possibly TRBD1 for D (6 bases). Germline assignment: CDR1 SGHDT and CDR2 YYEEEE. CDR3 length: 14 residues. Trimming left V 4 bases short and J 2 bases short, with 13 bases between. CDR3 loop: CASSKYREPYEQYF. In DNA form, the CDR3 reads TGTGCCAGCAGCAAATACAGGGAACCCTACGAGCAGTACTTC.

J is TRBJ2-5 and V is TRBV6-6, with a weak D call TRBD1 (8 bases). Trimming cost V 5 bases and J 1 base, with 14 bases left between them. The CDR3 covers 15 residues. Germline assignment: CDR1 MNHNY and CDR2 SVGAGI (reference sequence). The CDR3 protein is CASSTTGGAQETQYF. In DNA form, the CDR3 reads TGTGCCAGCAGTACCACAGGGGGGGCCCAAGAGACCCAGTACTTC.

This clone occurred a few times. V is TRBV6-1 and J is TRBJ1-4; 8 bases line up with TRBD1. Germline values: CDR1 MNHNS, CDR2 SASEGT. Losses at the gene ends were 7 bases for V and 8 bases for J; bases not matched to a gene: 6. This CDR3 is built from 13 residues. The CDR3 DNA follows: TGTGCCAGCACCCCAGGGGGCGGCGAAAAACTGTTTTTT. Its protein is CASTPGGGEKLFF.

This chain joins TRBV5-6 and TRBJ1-1; TRBD1 is a possible D gene (5 bases). Trimming removed 0 bases from V and 2 bases from J, with 14 bases in between. The CDR3 extends over 16 amino acids. Germline lookup yields CDR1 SGHDT and CDR2 YYEEEE. The CDR3 protein is CASSLAPGAANTEAFF. The CDR3 region has the DNA TGTGCCAGCAGCTTGGCCCCTGGGGCAGCAAACACTGAAGCTTTCTTT.

J is TRBJ1-2 and V is TRBV14, with D unresolved. In germline, CDR1 is SGHDN, CDR2 FVKESK. V shed 1 base and J shed 6 bases, with 9 bases lying between them. This CDR3 comprises 13 residues. The CDR3: CASSQGPADGYTF. CDR3 coding DNA: TGTGCCAGCAGCCAAGGTCCAGCGGATGGCTACACCTTC. Complete variable domain (other parts from reference TRBV14 and TRBJ1-2): EAGVTQFPSHSVIEKGQTVTLRCDPISGHDNLYWYRRVMGKEIKFLLHFVKESKQDESGMPNNRFLAERTGGTYSTLKVQPAELEDSGVYFCASSQGPADGYTFGSGTRLTVV.

The rearrangement uses TRBV13 and TRBJ1-2, with 9 bases that match TRBD1. This CDR3 has 16 residues. The germline CDR1 and CDR2 sequences are PRHDT and FYEKMQ (reference sequence). Trimming took 1 base from V and 3 from J; bases not matched to a gene: 6. As DNA, the CDR3 is TGTGCCAGCAGCTTAGATTCGGGACAGGGCCACTATGGCTACACCTTC. This sequence encodes CASSLDSGQGHYGYTF. The variable domain in full, completed from reference TRBV13 and TRBJ1-2, reads AAGVIQSPRHLIKEKRETATLKCYPIPRHDTVYWYQQGPGQDPQFLISFYEKMQSDKGSIPDRFSAQQFSDYHSELNMSSLELGDSALYFCASSLDSGQGHYGYTFGSGTRLTVV.